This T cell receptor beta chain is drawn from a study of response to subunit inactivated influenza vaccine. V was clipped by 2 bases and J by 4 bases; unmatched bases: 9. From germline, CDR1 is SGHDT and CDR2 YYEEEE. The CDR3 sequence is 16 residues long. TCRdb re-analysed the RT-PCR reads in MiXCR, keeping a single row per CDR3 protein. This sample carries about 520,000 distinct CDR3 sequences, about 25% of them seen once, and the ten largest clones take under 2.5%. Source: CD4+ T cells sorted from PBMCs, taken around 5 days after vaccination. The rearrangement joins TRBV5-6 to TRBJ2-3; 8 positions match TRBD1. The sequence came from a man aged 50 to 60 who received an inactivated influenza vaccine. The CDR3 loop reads CASSFLGQVKSDTQYF. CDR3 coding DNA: TGTGCCAGCAGCTTTTTGGGACAGGTAAAATCAGATACGCAGTATTTT.